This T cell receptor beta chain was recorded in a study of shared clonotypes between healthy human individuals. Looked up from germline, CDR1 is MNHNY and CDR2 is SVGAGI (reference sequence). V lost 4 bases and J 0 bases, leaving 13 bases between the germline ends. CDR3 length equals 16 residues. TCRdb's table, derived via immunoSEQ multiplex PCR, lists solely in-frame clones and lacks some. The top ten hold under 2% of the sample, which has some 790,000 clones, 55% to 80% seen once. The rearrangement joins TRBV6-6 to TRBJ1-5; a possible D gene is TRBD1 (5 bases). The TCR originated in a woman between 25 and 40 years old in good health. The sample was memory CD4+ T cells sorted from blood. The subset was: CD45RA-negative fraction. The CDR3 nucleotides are TGTGCCAGCAGTTGGCGGGCTGGGACTAGCAATCAGCCCCAGCATTTT. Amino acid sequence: CASSWRAGTSNQPQHF.